This TCR beta chain was found in a study of human T cells and chemical hapten exposure. In the study overall: Sensitizing treatment utilized 2% DPC over a roughly 2 cm by roughly 2 cm portion of upper inner arm skin. Patients, largely female, had alopecia areata, totalis or universalis.

The V segment lost 4 bases and the J segment 7 bases; nucleotides outside the gene matches: 3. The CDR3 is made up of 14 amino acids. Germline V gene data show CDR1 as LGHDT and CDR2 as YNNKEL (reference sequence). This clonotype was recorded at least ten times. Its antigen remains unknown. Each cDNA molecule in the library carried unique molecular identifiers. TCRdb itself ran the RACE reads through MiXCR, one entry per CDR3 protein. Of 350,000 to 450,000 distinct CDR3 sequences in the sample, approximately 5.1% were seen once. Study observations and caveats: TCRs above 1 in 1000 frequency did not change with DPC sensitization.

Sample time point: pre-sensitization, week 0. Treatment noted: therapeutic diphenylcyclopropenone sensitization with weekly scalp DPC. The sequenced sample was whole blood, obtained in connection with sensitization to the hapten diphenylcyclopropenone (DPC). The receptor's source is a woman aged 45 to 65 with alopecia areata. Some clones in this sample may be carry-over from other donors' samples. The chain couples TRBV3-1 to TRBJ2-4; TRBD1 matches 11 bases. The CDR3 sequence: CASSRGQGANIQYF. The DNA of the CDR3 is TGTGCCAGCAGCCGAGGACAGGGGGCGAACATTCAGTACTTC.